These T cell receptor beta chains were read from a single sample in a study of vaccination effects on CD4 cells after COVID-19. These receptors' targets are unknown. Sequencing was performed with immunoSEQ multiplex PCR; in TCRdb, only in-frame clones are kept and a portion is missing. The sample carries around 40,000 clones, roughly 65% recorded once. The sequencing here drew on CD4+ T cells from PBMCs cultured without peptide, taken before COVID-19 vaccination. The origin of the receptors is a human donor who received a COVID-19 vaccine. Each CDR3 is given with its conserved first and last residue. D genes are given only for firm matches. Part of the rows lack a size; the others show once, few, many or a class for expanded clones.

j_call	cdr3_length	v_call	clone_size	d_call	cdr3_aa	cdr3_nt
TRBJ2-4	13	TRBV6-6	once	-	CAGAGLAKNIQYF	TGTGCCGGAGCTGGGCTAGCCAAAAACATTCAGTACTTC
TRBJ2-7	13	TRBV10-1	-	-	CASSEPDKYEQYF	TGCGCCAGCAGTGAGCCGGACAAGTACGAGCAGTACTTC
TRBJ1-5	16	TRBV19	-	TRBD1	CASSIKGTDVFQPQHF	TGTGCCAGTAGTATTAAGGGGACAGATGTTTTTCAGCCCCAGCATTTT
TRBJ2-2	17	TRBV10-3	-	TRBD1	CAISEPRQGLGTGELFF	TGTGCCATCAGTGAGCCCCGACAGGGATTGGGAACCGGGGAGCTGTTTTTT
TRBJ1-2	14	TRBV7-9	-	TRBD1	CASSPTGTDYGYTF	TGTGCCAGCAGTCCCACCGGGACAGACTATGGCTACACCTTC
TRBJ2-6	19	TRBV4-2	-	TRBD2	CASSQEGLAASSGANVLTF	TGTGCCAGCAGCCAAGAGGGACTAGCGGCTAGCTCTGGGGCCAACGTCCTGACTTTC
TRBJ2-2	13	TRBV19	few	TRBD2	CASSSRGAGELFF	TGTGCCAGTAGTTCCCGGGGGGCCGGGGAGCTGTTTTTT
TRBJ2-3	19	TRBV2	-	TRBD2	CASSEVGLAGQASTDTQYF	TGTGCCAGCAGTGAGGTGGGACTAGCGGGGCAAGCTAGCACAGATACGCAGTATTTT
TRBJ2-3	15	TRBV5-4	few	-	CASLSGGHGTDTQYF	TGTGCCAGCCTTTCGGGGGGACACGGCACAGATACGCAGTATTTT
TRBJ2-1	15	TRBV25-1	-	-	CASPTRLDQGDEQFF	TGTGCCTCACCTACGCGGCTAGACCAAGGGGATGAGCAGTTCTTC
TRBJ2-4	11	TRBV7-9	-	-	CASSLENIQYF	TGTGCCAGCAGCTTAGAAAACATTCAGTACTTC
TRBJ2-3	15	TRBV6-5	-	-	CASSYMGSLSDTQYF	TGTGCCAGCAGTTACATGGGTAGTCTTTCAGATACGCAGTATTTT
TRBJ2-1	16	TRBV20-1	-	TRBD2	CSASEPGTSGRHEQFF	TGCAGTGCTAGTGAGCCCGGGACTAGCGGGAGACATGAGCAGTTCTTC
TRBJ2-7	14	TRBV27	-	-	CASSYKSGAYEQYF	TGTGCCAGCAGTTATAAGAGTGGCGCCTACGAGCAGTACTTC
TRBJ1-1	13	TRBV12-3/TRBV12-4	few	-	CASSFAGLGEAFF	TGTGCCAGCAGCTTCGCGGGACTCGGTGAAGCTTTCTTT
TRBJ1-2	15	TRBV19	-	-	CASNPTSGGGHGYTF	TGTGCCAGTAACCCCACGAGTGGGGGCGGGCATGGCTACACCTTC
TRBJ1-1	15	TRBV12-5	-	TRBD1	CASGSQDRGNTEAFF	TGTGCTAGTGGTTCCCAGGACAGGGGGAACACTGAAGCTTTCTTT
TRBJ1-5	14	TRBV19	-	-	CASTSKYSNQPQHF	TGTGCCAGTACCTCAAAGTATAGCAATCAGCCCCAGCATTTT
TRBJ1-6	14	TRBV5-1	once	-	CASSLVADGSPLHF	TGCGCCAGCAGCTTGGTTGCCGATGGATCACCCCTCCACTTT
TRBJ1-5	13	TRBV6-2/TRBV6-3	few	-	CASSYGGNQPQHF	TGTGCCAGCAGTTACGGGGGGAATCAGCCCCAGCATTTT
TRBJ1-1	15	TRBV6-6	-	-	CASSYSPGKITEAFF	TGTGCCAGCAGTTACTCGCCAGGGAAGATCACTGAAGCTTTCTTT
TRBJ1-4	13	TRBV7-9	few	-	CASSLGTGEKLFF	TGTGCCAGCAGCTTAGGGACGGGCGAAAAACTGTTTTTT
TRBJ2-3	14	TRBV30	-	TRBD1	CAWSAGTGMLAQYF	TGTGCCTGGAGTGCCGGGACAGGGATGCTTGCGCAGTATTTT
TRBJ2-3	19	TRBV6-6	-	TRBD2	CASSPHAGTSGSFADTQYF	TGTGCCAGCAGTCCCCATGCCGGGACTAGCGGGAGTTTTGCAGATACGCAGTATTTT
TRBJ2-7	13	TRBV7-9	few	-	CASSLGLSYEQYF	TGTGCCAGCAGCCTAGGGCTATCCTACGAGCAGTACTTC
TRBJ1-1	13	TRBV9	-	-	CASGRELNTEAFF	TGTGCCAGCGGGAGGGAGTTGAACACTGAAGCTTTCTTT
TRBJ2-7	15	TRBV7-8	-	-	CASSPRRTISYEQYF	TGTGCCAGCAGCCCTAGGAGGACCATCTCCTACGAGCAGTACTTC
TRBJ1-2	13	TRBV6-5	-	-	CASNIPPNYGYTF	TGTGCCAGCAATATACCGCCTAACTATGGCTACACCTTC
TRBJ2-5	17	TRBV14	few	TRBD2	CASSPRLAGIGVETQYF	TGTGCCAGCAGCCCACGACTAGCGGGGATAGGAGTAGAGACCCAGTACTTC
TRBJ2-7	14	TRBV10-2	-	TRBD2	CASLLLRGAYEQYF	TGCGCCAGCCTCTTACTGCGGGGGGCCTACGAGCAGTACTTC
TRBJ1-3	17	TRBV9	-	-	CASSVRSRPDSGNTIYF	TGTGCCAGCAGCGTACGTTCCCGTCCAGACTCTGGAAACACCATATATTTT
TRBJ2-3	13	TRBV10-2	-	-	CASSDQGTDTQYF	TGCGCCAGCAGTGACCAGGGAACAGATACGCAGTATTTT
TRBJ2-7	17	TRBV21-1	-	-	CASSKSGRLYVIHEQYF	TGTGCCAGCAGCAAAAGCGGCAGACTGTACGTAATCCACGAGCAGTACTTC
TRBJ1-5	14	TRBV7-9	-	-	CASSFGQNNQPQHF	TGTGCCAGCAGCTTCGGACAGAACAATCAGCCCCAGCATTTT
TRBJ1-2	17	TRBV4-2	-	-	CASSYANQPPNLYGYTF	TGTGCCAGCAGCTACGCGAACCAGCCCCCGAACCTCTATGGCTACACCTTC
TRBJ2-5	14	TRBV11-2	-	TRBD1	CASSRDSPQETQYF	TGTGCCAGCAGCCGGGACAGTCCCCAAGAGACCCAGTACTTC
TRBJ1-5	14	TRBV5-1	-	TRBD1	CASRPTGGDQPQHF	TGCGCCAGCAGACCGACAGGGGGGGATCAGCCCCAGCATTTT
TRBJ1-2	12	TRBV10-1	-	-	CASSSSNYGYTF	TGCGCCAGCAGTTCGAGTAACTATGGCTACACCTTC
TRBJ2-3	15	TRBV9	few	TRBD2	CASSVEAGGRDTQYF	TGTGCCAGCAGCGTAGAAGCGGGGGGTAGAGATACGCAGTATTTT